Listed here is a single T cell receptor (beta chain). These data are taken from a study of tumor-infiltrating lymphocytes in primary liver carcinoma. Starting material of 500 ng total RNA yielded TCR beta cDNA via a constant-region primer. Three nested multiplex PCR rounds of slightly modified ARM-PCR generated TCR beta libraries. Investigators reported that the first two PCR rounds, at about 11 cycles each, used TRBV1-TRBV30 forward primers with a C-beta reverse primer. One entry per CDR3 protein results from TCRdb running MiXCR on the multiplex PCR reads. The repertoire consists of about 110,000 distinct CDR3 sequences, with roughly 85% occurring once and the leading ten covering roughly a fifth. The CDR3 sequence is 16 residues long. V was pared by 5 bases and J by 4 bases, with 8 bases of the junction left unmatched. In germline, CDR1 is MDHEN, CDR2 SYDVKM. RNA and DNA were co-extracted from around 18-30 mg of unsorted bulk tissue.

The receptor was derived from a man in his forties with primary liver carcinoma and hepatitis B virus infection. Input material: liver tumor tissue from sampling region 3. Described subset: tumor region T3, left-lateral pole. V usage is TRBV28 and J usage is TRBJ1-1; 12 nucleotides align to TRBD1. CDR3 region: CASSPGTGGAATEAFF. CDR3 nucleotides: TGTGCCAGCAGTCCCGGGACAGGGGGCGCCGCCACTGAAGCTTTCTTT.